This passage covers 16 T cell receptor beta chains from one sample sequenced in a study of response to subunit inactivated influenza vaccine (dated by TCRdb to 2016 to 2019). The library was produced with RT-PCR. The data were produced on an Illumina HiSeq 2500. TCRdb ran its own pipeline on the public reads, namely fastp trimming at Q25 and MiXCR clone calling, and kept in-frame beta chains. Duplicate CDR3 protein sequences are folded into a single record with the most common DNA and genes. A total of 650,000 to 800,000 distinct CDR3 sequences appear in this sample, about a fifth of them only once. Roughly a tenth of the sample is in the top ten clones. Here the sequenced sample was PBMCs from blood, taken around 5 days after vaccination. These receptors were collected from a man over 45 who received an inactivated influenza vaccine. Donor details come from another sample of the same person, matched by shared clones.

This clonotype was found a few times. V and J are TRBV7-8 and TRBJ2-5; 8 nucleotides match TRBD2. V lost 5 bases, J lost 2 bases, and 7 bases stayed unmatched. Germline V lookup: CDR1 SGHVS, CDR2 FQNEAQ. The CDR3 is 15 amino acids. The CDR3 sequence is CASSRGGGQQETQYF. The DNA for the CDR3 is TGTGCCAGCAGCCGGGGGGGAGGACAGCAAGAGACCCAGTACTTC.

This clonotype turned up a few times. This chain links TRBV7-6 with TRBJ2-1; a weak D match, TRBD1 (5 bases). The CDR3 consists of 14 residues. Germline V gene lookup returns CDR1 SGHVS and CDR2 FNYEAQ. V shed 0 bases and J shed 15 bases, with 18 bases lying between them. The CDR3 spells CASSLAKSLSGLFF. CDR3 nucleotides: TGTGCCAGCAGCTTAGCGAAGTCTCTTTCAGGGTTGTTCTTC.

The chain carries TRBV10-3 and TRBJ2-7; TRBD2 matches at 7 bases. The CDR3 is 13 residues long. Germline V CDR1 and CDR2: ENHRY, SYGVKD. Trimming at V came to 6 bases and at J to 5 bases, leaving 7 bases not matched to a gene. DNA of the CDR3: TGTGCCATCAGCCAGGGACTATGGGACGAGCAGTACTTC. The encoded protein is CAISQGLWDEQYF.

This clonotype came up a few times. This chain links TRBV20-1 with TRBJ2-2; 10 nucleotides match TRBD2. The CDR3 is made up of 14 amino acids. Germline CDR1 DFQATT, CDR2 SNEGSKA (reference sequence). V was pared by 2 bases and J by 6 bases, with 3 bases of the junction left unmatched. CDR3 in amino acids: CSARLAGDAGELFF. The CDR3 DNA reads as TGCAGTGCTAGACTAGCGGGAGACGCCGGGGAGCTGTTTTTT.

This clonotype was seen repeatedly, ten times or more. The CDR3 region has the DNA TGCGCCAGCAGCTTGGGGTTCAGGGACGATGAGCAGTTCTTC. Protein product: CASSLGFRDDEQFF. This rearrangement joins TRBV5-1 to TRBJ2-1, with D possibly called TRBD1 or TRBD2 (5 bases each). Germline V gene lookup returns CDR1 SGHRS and CDR2 YFSETQ. V shed 0 bases and J shed 8 bases, with 12 bases lying between them. The CDR3 loop spans 14 amino acids.

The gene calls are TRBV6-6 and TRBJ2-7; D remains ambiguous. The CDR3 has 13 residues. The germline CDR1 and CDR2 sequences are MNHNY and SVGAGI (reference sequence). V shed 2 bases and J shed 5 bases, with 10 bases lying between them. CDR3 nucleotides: TGTGCCAGCAGTTACAGGGTGGGAAACGAGCAGTACTTC. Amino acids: CASSYRVGNEQYF.

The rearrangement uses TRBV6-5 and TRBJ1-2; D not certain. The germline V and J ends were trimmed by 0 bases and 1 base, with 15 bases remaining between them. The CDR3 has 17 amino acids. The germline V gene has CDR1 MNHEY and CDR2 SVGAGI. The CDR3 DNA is TGTGCCAGCAGTTACTCTTTTAACGCTATTTATAACTATGGCTACACCTTC. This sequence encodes CASSYSFNAIYNYGYTF.

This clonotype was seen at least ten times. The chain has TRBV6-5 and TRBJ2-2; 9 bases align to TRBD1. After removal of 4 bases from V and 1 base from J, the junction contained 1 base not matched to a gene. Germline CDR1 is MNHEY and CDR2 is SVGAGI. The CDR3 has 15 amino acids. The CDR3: CASSSGQGNTGELFF. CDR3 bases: TGTGCCAGCAGTTCGGGACAGGGGAACACCGGGGAGCTGTTTTTT.

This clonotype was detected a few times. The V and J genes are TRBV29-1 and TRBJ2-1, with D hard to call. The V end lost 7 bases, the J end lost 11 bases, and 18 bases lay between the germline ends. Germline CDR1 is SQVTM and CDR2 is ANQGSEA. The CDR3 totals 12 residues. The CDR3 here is CSAATTDVKQFF. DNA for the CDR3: TGCAGCGCAGCTACCACGGATGTGAAGCAGTTCTTC.

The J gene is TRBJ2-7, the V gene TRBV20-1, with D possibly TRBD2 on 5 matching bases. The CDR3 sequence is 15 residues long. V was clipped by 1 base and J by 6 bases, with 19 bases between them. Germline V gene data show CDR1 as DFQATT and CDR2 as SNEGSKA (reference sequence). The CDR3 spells CSARVLQRGSGEQYF. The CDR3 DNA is TGCAGTGCTAGAGTGCTCCAAAGAGGGAGTGGCGAGCAGTACTTC.

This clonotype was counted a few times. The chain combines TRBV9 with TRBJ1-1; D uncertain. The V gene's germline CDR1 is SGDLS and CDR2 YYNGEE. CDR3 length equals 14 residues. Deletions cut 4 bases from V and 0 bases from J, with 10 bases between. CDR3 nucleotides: TGTGCCAGCAGCATCAGCCTAATGAACACTGAAGCTTTCTTT. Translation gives CASSISLMNTEAFF.

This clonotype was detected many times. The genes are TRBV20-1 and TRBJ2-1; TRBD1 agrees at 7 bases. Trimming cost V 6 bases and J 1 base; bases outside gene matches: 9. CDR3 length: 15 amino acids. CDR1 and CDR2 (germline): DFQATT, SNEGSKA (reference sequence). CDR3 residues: CSASETGKSYNEQFF. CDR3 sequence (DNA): TGCAGTGCCTCCGAGACAGGGAAATCCTACAATGAGCAGTTCTTC.

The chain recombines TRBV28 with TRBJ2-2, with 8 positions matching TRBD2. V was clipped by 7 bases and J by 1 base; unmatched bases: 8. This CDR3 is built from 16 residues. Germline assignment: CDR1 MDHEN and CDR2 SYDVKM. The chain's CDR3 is CASTGFAGGNTGELFF. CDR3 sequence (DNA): TGTGCCAGCACTGGGTTTGCGGGAGGGAACACCGGGGAGCTGTTTTTT.

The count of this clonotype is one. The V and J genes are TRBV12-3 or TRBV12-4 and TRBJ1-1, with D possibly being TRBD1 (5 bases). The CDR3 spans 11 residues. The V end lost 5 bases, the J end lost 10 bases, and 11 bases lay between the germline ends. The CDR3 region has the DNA TGTGCCAGCAGTACGGGGGGGGGAGCTTTCTTT. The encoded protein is CASSTGGGAFF.

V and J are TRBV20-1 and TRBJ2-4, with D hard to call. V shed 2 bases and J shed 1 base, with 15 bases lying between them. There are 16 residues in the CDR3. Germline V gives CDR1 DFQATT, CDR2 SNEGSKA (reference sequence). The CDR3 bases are TGCAGTGCTAGAATCGGACCCGTCGGGGCCAAAAACATTCAGTACTTC. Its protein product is CSARIGPVGAKNIQYF.

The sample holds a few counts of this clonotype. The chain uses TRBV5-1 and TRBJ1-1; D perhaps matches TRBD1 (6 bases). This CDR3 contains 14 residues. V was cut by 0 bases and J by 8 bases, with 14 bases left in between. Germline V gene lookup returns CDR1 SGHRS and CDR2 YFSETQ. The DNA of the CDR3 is TGCGCCAGCAGCTTGGCCGCAGGACAGCAGGAAGCTTTCTTT. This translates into CASSLAAGQQEAFF.